This TCR beta chain stems from a study of cytomegalovirus exposure and HLA in healthy donors. The CDR3 extends over 16 amino acids. The J segment lost 7 bases and the V segment lost 0 bases, leaving 6 bases of the junction unmatched. Germline V gene lookup returns CDR1 MNHNY and CDR2 SVGAGI (reference sequence). Study findings and constraints: A later look showed TCR association rates differing by HLA locus, highest for DRB1 and lowest for HLA-C. What TCR beta sequences reportedly achieved was accurate prediction of HLA-A and HLA-B alleles in most subjects. Being productive about 87% or about 30% of the time was typical of most TCR beta V segments in an earlier analysis. The dataset shows that most TCR sequences were rare, while some public TCRs occurred in many donors.

Concerning this clone: The antigen is undetermined.

The PCR had 60 Vbeta and 13 Jbeta primers. The assay was immunoSEQ multiplex PCR, and TCRdb's table has in-frame clones only and misses some. The table lists some 150,000 clones, about 83% of them singletons, with 4.5% to 6.5% in the top ten. The chain carries TRBV6-6 and TRBJ1-4; 9 bases are a match to TRBD1. The TCR was taken from a woman in her twenties or thirties in good health and CMV-seronegative. The sample taken for sequencing was PBMCs. This chain's CDR3 is CASSYSGTGRGEKLFF. The CDR3 DNA sequence: TGTGCCAGCAGTTACTCGGGGACAGGGCGCGGTGAAAAACTGTTTTTT.